This T cell receptor (beta chain) was captured by sequencing in a study of CD8 T cells in ankylosing spondylitis (dated by TCRdb to 2017 to 2019). As for the study more broadly: T cell receptor beta repertoires were profiled in healthy donors and ankylosing spondylitis patients so that disease-linked TCR variants could be found. The whole study cohort included over a hundred healthy donors and 25 ankylosing spondylitis patients. Samples of peripheral blood were taken, and for ankylosing spondylitis patients, synovial fluid was collected as well.

Ten or more counts support this clonotype. Its antigen remains unidentified. No per-base quality is available; no much larger clone lies one base away. TCRdb names Illumina HiSeq 2500 as the instrument used. Quantitative 5'-RACE with molecular barcodes was the method used to prepare the TCR beta libraries. The original methods were these. To identify disease-linked TCR variants, a new computational method was used, one built on a probabilistic model of VDJ rearrangement. The public reads were quality trimmed at Q25 with fastp and then assembled into clones with MiXCR by TCRdb, keeping productive beta chains. A single entry per CDR3 protein holds the most common genes and DNA from its merged rows. For this entry, the V and J calls and clone size follow TCRdb and not the study's own pipeline. This sample has approximately 260,000 distinct CDR3 sequences in its table, and around 9.1% of those were observed once. Clones ranked in the top ten supply about 6.5% of the sample.

General conclusions and limits of the study: The disease-linked clones had a CD8+ phenotype and were found at relatively low frequencies in peripheral blood. Some motif variants had previously been reported in the synovial fluid and blood of reactive arthritis patients, which suggests shared mechanisms of disease initiation. Blood from ankylosing spondylitis patients appeared to be characterized by a TCR beta motif composed of about eight highly homologous amino acid variants. The disease-linked clones were reported to be significantly enriched in matched synovial fluid samples from ankylosing spondylitis patients.

The sequence was obtained from a male donor with ankylosing spondylitis or in good health (not recorded which). Sequenced: blood, either unsorted or a sorted T cell fraction (not recorded which).

CDR3 loop: CASSQDVSGATGKQFF. The base sequence is TGTGCCAGCAGCCAAGATGTATCGGGAGCCACCGGCAAGCAGTTCTTC. The sequence joins TRBV4-2 to TRBJ2-1; the D gene is possibly TRBD2, with 6 bases matching. The germline V gene supplies CDR1 LGHNA and CDR2 YNFKEQ. V and J are truncated by 0 bases and 11 bases respectively, leaving an intervening sequence of 20 bases. The CDR3 covers 16 residues, taking in both the cysteine and the phenylalanine. This entry keeps only the CDR3 DNA: 48 bases, framed from base 1.